This T cell receptor beta chain was captured in a study of cytomegalovirus exposure and HLA in healthy donors. PCR amplification relied on 60 Vbeta primers (plus 13 Jbeta primers). Sequencing used immunoSEQ multiplex PCR; TCRdb keeps in-frame clones, though not all of them. Of tens of thousands of clones in the sample, just over 75% were seen once. CDR1 WNHNN and CDR2 SYGVQD come from the germline V gene (reference sequence). The CDR3 has 16 amino acids. V lost 3 bases, J lost 3 bases, and 5 bases stayed unmatched. The chain combines TRBV10-1 with TRBJ1-1; TRBD1 matches at 12 bases. This clonotype was obtained from a man in his forties or fifties in good health and CMV-seropositive. Sequenced: PBMCs. CDR3 in DNA: TGCGCCAGCAGTGACCAGGGGACAGGGGGCTACACTGAAGCTTTCTTT. Translated: CASSDQGTGGYTEAFF.